A single sample gave rise to the 9 T cell receptor beta chains below, sequenced in a study of T cell responses to AZD1222 COVID-19 vaccine. The table came from immunoSEQ multiplex PCR; TCRdb's copy has only in-frame clones and leaves some out. The sample records approximately 200,000 clones, 91% being singletons. The material sequenced was peripheral blood, taken 28 days after the second AZD1222 dose. The receptors stem from an adult who received the AZD1222 COVID-19 vaccine.

The chain employs TRBV30 and TRBJ1-3; perhaps TRBD1 as D (6 bases). Germline CDR1 GTSNPN, CDR2 SVGIG (reference sequence). Trimming shortened V by 6 bases and J by 2 bases, and 11 bases separated the two germline ends. The CDR3 extends over 13 amino acids. The CDR3 DNA follows: TGTGCCTGCGAGACAGGCACTGGAAACACCATATATTTT. It specifies CACETGTGNTIYF.

The gene calls are TRBV12-3 or TRBV12-4 and TRBJ1-2, with 7 bases identical to TRBD1. J was trimmed by 8 bases and V by 3 bases; bases with no gene match: 6. The CDR3 sequence is 13 residues long. The CDR3 coding sequence is TGTGCCAGCAGTTTTCTAGACAGGGACGGCTACACCTTC. Encoded protein: CASSFLDRDGYTF.

CDR3 sequence: CASSPRGSAPEAFF. The CDR3 DNA reads as TGTGCCAGCAGCCCCAGGGGCTCGGCCCCTGAAGCTTTCTTT. The genes are TRBV3-1 (or the pseudogene TRBV3-2) and TRBJ1-1; possibly TRBD1 for D (6 bases). The CDR3 is 14 residues long. Trimming left V 4 bases short and J 6 bases short, with 15 bases between. CDR1 and CDR2 from the germline V gene are LGHDT and YNNKEL (reference sequence).

The chain recombines TRBV9 with TRBJ2-5, with D tentatively TRBD2 (6 bases). The CDR3 consists of 16 residues. V dropped 0 bases and J dropped 5 bases, with 17 bases sitting between them. Per the germline V gene, CDR1 is SGDLS and CDR2 is YYNGEE. The CDR3 DNA is TGTGCCAGCAGCGTAGGGGTCAGTGAGGCGGGGGAGACCCAGTACTTC. Translation: CASSVGVSEAGETQYF.

The chain uses TRBV7-2 and TRBJ1-1, with D perhaps TRBD1 (5 bases). Trimming left V 2 bases short and J 7 bases short, with 20 bases between. CDR1 is SGHTA, CDR2 FQGNSA, per germline. The CDR3 consists of 16 residues. CDR3 sequence: CASSLSTVTLAGEAFF. DNA for the CDR3: TGTGCCAGCAGCTTATCGACAGTAACCTTAGCAGGTGAAGCTTTCTTT. Filled out from reference TRBV7-2 and TRBJ1-1, the complete variable domain reads GAGVSQSPSNKVTEKGKDVELRCDPISGHTALYWYRQSLGQGLEFLIYFQGNSAPDKSGLPSDRFSAERTGGSVSTLTIQRTQQEDSAVYLCASSLSTVTLAGEAFFGQGTRLTVV.

This chain uses TRBV28 with TRBJ2-1; D ambiguous. CDR3 size: 12 residues. V was cut by 8 bases and J by 0 bases, with 5 bases left in between. Germline V gene lookup returns CDR1 MDHEN and CDR2 SYDVKM. The CDR3 is CASGGSYNEQFF. The CDR3 coding sequence is TGTGCCAGCGGCGGCTCCTACAATGAGCAGTTCTTC. Supplemented by reference TRBV28 and TRBJ2-1, the full variable domain reads DVKVTQSSRYLVKRTGEKVFLECVQDMDHENMFWYRQDPGLGLRLIYFSYDVKMKEKGDIPEGYSVSREKKERFSLILESASTNQTSMYLCASGGSYNEQFFGPGTRLTVL.

The chain has TRBV20-1 and TRBJ1-2; 7 nucleotides line up with TRBD1. Trimming cost V 3 bases and J 7 bases; bases outside gene matches: 5. The CDR3 covers 12 residues. CDR1 and CDR2 (germline): DFQATT, SNEGSKA (reference sequence). CDR3: CSASLGQRGYTF. In nucleotides, the CDR3 is TGCAGTGCTAGTTTGGGACAGCGTGGCTACACCTTC.

The chain couples TRBV18 to TRBJ1-3, with a weak D call TRBD1 (5 bases). The CDR3 runs to 14 residues. V shed 1 base and J shed 8 bases, with 12 bases lying between them. Germline values: CDR1 KGHSH, CDR2 LQKENI. The DNA of the CDR3 is TGTGCCAGCTCACCACAAGAGGGGATGGACACCATATATTTT. Residues: CASSPQEGMDTIYF. Using reference TRBV18 and TRBJ1-3 for the parts outside the CDR3, the full variable domain is NAGVMQNPRHLVRRRGQEARLRCSPMKGHSHVYWYRQLPEEGLKFMVYLQKENIIDESGMPKERFSAEFPKEGPSILRIQQVVRGDSAAYFCASSPQEGMDTIYFGEGSWLTVV.

J is TRBJ2-7 and V is TRBV7-2; the D is unclear. CDR3 length: 15 residues. Germline V gene lookup returns CDR1 SGHTA and CDR2 FQGNSA. Deletions cut 0 bases from V and 2 bases from J, with 11 bases between. Here the CDR3 reads CASSLAPITPYEQYF. The CDR3 nucleotides read TGTGCCAGCAGCTTAGCCCCAATAACACCCTACGAGCAGTACTTC. The full variable domain, its missing parts supplied by reference TRBV7-2 and TRBJ2-7, is GAGVSQSPSNKVTEKGKDVELRCDPISGHTALYWYRQSLGQGLEFLIYFQGNSAPDKSGLPSDRFSAERTGGSVSTLTIQRTQQEDSAVYLCASSLAPITPYEQYFGPGTRLTVT.